The sequence of this T cell receptor beta chain was determined in a study of T-cell reconstitution after alpha-beta-depleted transplantation in children (dated by TCRdb to about 2016). At the level of the whole study: T-cell immune reconstitution after TCRalphabeta/CD19-depleted allogeneic hematopoietic cell transplantation in children was quantitatively tracked in the study by means of TCR repertoire profiling.

About this clonotype: The clone's antigen remains unknown. Per-nucleotide qualities are absent, and no much larger clonotype sits a single base away.

V ends up 4 bases short and J 11 bases short, with an unmatched junction base count of 6. Its CDR3 holds 13 amino acids, cysteine through phenylalanine. The retained sequence is limited to the CDR3, 39 bases, with the frame set at the first base. Based on the germline V gene, the CDR1 and CDR2 sequences are MNHNS and SASEGT. Receptors were amplified or captured by PCR. The reads were generated on an Illumina HiSeq 2500. Molecular barcoding was employed in the preparation of TCR libraries, with unique molecular identifiers being used to normalize TCRbeta repertoire quantification. The public reads were reprocessed in TCRdb via fastp at Q25 and MiXCR, keeping in-frame beta chains. Each CDR3 protein gets just one entry, which takes the most common genes and DNA from the rows behind it. The sample table lists hundreds of thousands of distinct CDR3 sequences, 16% of them with a count of one. The ten largest clones capture around 0.96% of the sample.

This clonotype was obtained from a human donor who donated a stem cell graft to a child with acute myeloid leukemia. The sample was PBMCs from the stem cell graft donor, taken from the stem cell graft. The sequence joins TRBV6-1 to TRBJ1-1, with TRBD1 matching 11 junction bases. CDR3 region: CASSVEGQGVAFF. The nucleotides are TGTGCCAGCAGTGTTGAGGGACAGGGGGTGGCTTTCTTT.